Reported below is one T cell receptor (beta chain). The data were obtained in a study of control samples from healthy donors and cancer patients. V dropped 4 bases and J dropped 3 bases, with 14 bases sitting between them. The CDR3 runs 15 residues. CDR1 is SGHRS, CDR2 YFSETQ, per germline. Libraries were prepared by immunoSEQ multiplex PCR; TCRdb keeps only in-frame clonotypes and omits some of them. The sample has fewer than 65,000 clones; roughly 87% are singletons. The chain has TRBV5-1 and TRBJ2-1, with a tentative D call TRBD1 (6 bases). The sample was PBMCs. The TCR comes from a man aged 40-49 years with colorectal cancer. CDR3 sequence reads: CASSIGGSYYNEQFF. In DNA form, the CDR3 reads TGCGCCAGCAGCATAGGGGGTTCCTACTACAATGAGCAGTTCTTC.